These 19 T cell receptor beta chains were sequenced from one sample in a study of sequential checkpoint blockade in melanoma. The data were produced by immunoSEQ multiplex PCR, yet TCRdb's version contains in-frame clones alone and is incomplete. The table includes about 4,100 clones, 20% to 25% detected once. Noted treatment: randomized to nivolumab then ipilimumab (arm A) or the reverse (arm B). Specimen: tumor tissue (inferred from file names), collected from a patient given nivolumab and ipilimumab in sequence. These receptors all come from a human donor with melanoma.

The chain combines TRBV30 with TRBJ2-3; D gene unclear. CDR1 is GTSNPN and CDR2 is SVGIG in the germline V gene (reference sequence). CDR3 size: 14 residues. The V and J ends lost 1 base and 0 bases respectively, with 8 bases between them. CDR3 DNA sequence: TGTGCCTGGAGTGAGGTTCCTAGCACAGATACGCAGTATTTT. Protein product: CAWSEVPSTDTQYF.

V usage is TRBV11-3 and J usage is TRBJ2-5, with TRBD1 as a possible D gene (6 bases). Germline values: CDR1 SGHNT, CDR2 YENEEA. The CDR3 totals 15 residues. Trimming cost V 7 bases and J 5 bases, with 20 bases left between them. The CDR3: CASMMVGAEGETQYF. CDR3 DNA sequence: TGTGCCAGCATGATGGTGGGGGCCGAGGGGGAGACCCAGTACTTC.

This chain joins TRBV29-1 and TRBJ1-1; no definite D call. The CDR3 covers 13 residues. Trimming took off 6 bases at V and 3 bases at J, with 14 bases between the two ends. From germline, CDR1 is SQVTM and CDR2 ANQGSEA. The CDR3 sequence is CSVQMALHTEAFF. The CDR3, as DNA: TGCAGCGTCCAAATGGCTCTACACACTGAAGCTTTCTTT.

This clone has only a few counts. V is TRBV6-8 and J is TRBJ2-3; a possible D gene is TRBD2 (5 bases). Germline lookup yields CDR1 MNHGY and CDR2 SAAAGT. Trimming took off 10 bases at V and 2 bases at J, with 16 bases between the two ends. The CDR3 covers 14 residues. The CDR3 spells CAIGETTATDTQYF. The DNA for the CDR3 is TGTGCCATCGGGGAGACAACGGCCACAGATACGCAGTATTTT.

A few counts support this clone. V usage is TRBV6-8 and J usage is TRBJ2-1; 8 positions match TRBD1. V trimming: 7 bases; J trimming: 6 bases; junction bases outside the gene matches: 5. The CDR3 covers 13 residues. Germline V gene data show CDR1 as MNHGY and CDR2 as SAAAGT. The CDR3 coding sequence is TGTGCCAGCACCGACAGGGGTGGCAATGAGCAGTTCTTC. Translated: CASTDRGGNEQFF.

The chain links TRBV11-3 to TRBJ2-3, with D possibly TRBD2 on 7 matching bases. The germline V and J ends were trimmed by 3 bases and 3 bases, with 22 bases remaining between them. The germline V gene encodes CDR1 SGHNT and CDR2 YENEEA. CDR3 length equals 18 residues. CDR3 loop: CASSFYFVSAGATDTQYF. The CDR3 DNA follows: TGTGCCAGCAGCTTTTATTTTGTATCGGCGGGGGCTACAGATACGCAGTATTTT. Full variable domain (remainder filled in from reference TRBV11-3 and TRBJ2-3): EAGVVQSPRYKIIEKKQPVAFWCNPISGHNTLYWYLQNLGQGPELLIRYENEEAVDDSQLPKDRFSAERLKGVDSTLKIQPAELGDSAVYLCASSFYFVSAGATDTQYFGPGTRLTVL.

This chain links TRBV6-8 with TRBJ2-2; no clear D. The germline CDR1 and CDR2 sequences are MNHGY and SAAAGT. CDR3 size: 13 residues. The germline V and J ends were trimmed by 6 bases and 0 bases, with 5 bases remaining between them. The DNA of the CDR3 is TGTGCCAGCAGGGGGTCGAACACCGGGGAGCTGTTTTTT. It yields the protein CASRGSNTGELFF.

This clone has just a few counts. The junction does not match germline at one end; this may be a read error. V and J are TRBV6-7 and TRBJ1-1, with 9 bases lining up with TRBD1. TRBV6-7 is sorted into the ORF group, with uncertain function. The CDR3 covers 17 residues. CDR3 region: CASSDSTLQGALTEAFF. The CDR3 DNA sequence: TGTGCCAGCAGTGACTCGACGTTACAGGGGGCGCTTACTGAAGCTTTCTTT.

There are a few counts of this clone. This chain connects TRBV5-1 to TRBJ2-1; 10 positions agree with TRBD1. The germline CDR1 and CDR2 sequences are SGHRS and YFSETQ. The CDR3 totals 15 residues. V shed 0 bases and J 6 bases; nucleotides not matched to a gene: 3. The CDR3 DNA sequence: TGCGCCAGCAGCTTGGCCCGGACAGGGGGCAATGAGCAGTTCTTC. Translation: CASSLARTGGNEQFF.

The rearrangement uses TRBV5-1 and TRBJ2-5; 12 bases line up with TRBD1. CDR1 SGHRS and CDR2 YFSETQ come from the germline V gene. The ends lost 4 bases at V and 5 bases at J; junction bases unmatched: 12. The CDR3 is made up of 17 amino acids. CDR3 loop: CASSTVPGQGAGETQYF. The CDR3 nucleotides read TGCGCCAGCAGCACTGTCCCGGGACAGGGGGCAGGTGAGACCCAGTACTTC.

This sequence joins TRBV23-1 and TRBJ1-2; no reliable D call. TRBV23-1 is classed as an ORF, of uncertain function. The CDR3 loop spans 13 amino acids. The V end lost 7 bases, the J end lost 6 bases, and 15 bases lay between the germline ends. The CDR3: CASTDGLWDGYTF. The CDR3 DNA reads TGCGCCAGCACCGACGGACTATGGGATGGCTACACCTTC.

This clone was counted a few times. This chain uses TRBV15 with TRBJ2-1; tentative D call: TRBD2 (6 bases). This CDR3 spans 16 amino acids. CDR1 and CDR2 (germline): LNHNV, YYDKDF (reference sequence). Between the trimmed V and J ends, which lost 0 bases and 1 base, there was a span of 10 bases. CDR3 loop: CATSRDNGGSYNEQFF. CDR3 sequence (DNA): TGTGCCACCAGCAGAGATAACGGGGGTTCCTACAATGAGCAGTTCTTC.

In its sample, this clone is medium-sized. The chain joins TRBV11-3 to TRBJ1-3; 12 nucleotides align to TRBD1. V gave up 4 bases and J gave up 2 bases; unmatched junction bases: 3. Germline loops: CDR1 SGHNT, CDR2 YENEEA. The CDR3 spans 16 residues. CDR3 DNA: TGTGCCAGCAGCTGGGGACAGGGGGCCGCTGGAAACACCATATATTTT. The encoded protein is CASSWGQGAAGNTIYF.

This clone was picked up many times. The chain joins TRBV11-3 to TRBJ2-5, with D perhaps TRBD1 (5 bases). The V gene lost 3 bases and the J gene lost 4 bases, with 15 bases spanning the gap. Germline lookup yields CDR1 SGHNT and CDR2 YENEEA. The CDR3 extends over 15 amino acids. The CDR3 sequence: CASSLAWQGPETQYF. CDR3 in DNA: TGTGCCAGCAGCTTGGCTTGGCAGGGCCCAGAGACCCAGTACTTC.

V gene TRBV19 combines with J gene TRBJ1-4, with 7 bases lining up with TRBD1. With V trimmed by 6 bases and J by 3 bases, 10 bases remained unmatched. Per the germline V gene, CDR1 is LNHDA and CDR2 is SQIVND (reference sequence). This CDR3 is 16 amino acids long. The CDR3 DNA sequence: TGTGCCAGTAGCGAACCCAGGGGGTCGGCTAATGAAAAACTGTTTTTT. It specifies CASSEPRGSANEKLFF.

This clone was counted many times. CDR3 residues: CASSNFDALLFGYTF. The CDR3 region has the DNA TGTGCCAGCAGCAACTTCGACGCCTTGCTTTTTGGCTACACCTTC. V gene TRBV7-1 combines with J gene TRBJ1-2, with unresolved D. TRBV7-1 is an open reading frame, and its role is uncertain. The CDR3 has 15 residues. V was shortened by 5 bases and J by 7 bases, with 20 bases between the two germline ends.

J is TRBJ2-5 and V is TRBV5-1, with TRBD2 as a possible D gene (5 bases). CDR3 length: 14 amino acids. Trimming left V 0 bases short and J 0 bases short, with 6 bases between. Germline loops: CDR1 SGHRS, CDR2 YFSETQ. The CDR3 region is CASSLAGYQETQYF. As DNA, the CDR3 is TGCGCCAGCAGCTTGGCGGGGTACCAAGAGACCCAGTACTTC.

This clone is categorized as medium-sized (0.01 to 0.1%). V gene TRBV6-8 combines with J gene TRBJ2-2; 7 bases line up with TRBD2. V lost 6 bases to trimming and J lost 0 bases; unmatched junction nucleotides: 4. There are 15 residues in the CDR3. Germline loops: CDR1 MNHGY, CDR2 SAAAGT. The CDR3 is CASRAGGTNTGELFF. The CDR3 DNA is TGTGCCAGCAGAGCCGGGGGGACGAACACCGGGGAGCTGTTTTTT.

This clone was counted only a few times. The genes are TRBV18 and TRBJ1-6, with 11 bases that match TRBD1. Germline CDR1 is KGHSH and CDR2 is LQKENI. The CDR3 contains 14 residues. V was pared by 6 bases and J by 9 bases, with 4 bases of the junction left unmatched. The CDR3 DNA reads TGTGCCAGCTCTCCCGGGACAGGGGGTTCACCCCTCCACTTT. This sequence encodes CASSPGTGGSPLHF.